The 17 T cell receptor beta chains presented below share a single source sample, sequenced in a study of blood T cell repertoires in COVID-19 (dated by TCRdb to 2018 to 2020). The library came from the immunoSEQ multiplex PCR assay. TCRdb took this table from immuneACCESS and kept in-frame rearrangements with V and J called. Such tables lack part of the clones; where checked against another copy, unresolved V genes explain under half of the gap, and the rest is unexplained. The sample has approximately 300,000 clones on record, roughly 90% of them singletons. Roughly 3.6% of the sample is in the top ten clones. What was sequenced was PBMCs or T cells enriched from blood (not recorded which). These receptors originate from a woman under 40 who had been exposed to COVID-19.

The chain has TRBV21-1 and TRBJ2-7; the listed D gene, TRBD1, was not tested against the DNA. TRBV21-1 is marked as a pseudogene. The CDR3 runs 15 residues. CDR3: CASSPGTRSSYEQYF. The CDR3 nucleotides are TGTGCCAGCAGCCCCGGGACAAGGAGCTCCTACGAGCAGTACTTC.

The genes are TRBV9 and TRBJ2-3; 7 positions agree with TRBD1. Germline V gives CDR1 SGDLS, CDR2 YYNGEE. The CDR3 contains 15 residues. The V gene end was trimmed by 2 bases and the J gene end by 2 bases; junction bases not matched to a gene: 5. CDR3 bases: TGTGCCAGCAGCGTGGGGACAGTTAACACAGATACGCAGTATTTT. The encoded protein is CASSVGTVNTDTQYF.

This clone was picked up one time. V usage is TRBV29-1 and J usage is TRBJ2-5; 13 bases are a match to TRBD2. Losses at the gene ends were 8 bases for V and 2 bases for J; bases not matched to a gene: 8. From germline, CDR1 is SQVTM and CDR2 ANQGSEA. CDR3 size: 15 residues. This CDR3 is CSSGGLAGEQETQYF. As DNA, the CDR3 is TGCAGCTCAGGAGGACTAGCGGGGGAGCAAGAGACCCAGTACTTC.

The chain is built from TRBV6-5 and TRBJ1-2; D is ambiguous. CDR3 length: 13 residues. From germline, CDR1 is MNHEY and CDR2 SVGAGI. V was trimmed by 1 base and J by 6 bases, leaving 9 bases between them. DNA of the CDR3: TGTGCCAGCAGTTACTACCCGGCGGATGGCTACACCTTC. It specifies CASSYYPADGYTF.

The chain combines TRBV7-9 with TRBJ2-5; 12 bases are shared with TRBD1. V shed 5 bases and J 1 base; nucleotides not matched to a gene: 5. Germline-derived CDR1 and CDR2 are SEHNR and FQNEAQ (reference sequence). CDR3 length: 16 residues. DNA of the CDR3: TGTGCCAGCAGCGCAGGGACAGGGGGCTCCCAAGAGACCCAGTACTTC. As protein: CASSAGTGGSQETQYF.

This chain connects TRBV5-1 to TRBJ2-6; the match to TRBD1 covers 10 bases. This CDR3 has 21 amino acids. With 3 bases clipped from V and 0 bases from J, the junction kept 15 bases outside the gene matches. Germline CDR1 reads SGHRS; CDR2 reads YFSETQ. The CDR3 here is CASSWPRQGAPFFSGANVLTF. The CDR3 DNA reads TGCGCCAGCAGCTGGCCAAGACAGGGGGCTCCATTTTTCTCTGGGGCCAACGTCCTGACTTTC.

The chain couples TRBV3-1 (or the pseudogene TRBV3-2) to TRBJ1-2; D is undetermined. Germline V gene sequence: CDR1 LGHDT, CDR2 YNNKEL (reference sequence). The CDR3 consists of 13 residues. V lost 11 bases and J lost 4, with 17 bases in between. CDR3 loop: CASAPAELYGYTF. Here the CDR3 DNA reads TGTGCCTCCGCCCCGGCGGAACTCTATGGCTACACCTTC.

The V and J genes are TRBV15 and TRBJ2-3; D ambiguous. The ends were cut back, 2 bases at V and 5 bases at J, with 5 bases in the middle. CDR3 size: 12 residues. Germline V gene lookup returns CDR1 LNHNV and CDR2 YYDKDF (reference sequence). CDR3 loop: CATSRFGDTQYF. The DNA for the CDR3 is TGTGCCACCAGCAGATTCGGAGATACGCAGTATTTT.

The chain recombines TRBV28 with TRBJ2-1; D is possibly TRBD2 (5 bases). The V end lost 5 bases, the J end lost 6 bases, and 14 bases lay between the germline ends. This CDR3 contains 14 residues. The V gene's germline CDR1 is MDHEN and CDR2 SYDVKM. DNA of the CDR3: TGTGCCAGCAGTCGCGGGTATAAAGTCAATGAGCAGTTCTTC. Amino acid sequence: CASSRGYKVNEQFF.

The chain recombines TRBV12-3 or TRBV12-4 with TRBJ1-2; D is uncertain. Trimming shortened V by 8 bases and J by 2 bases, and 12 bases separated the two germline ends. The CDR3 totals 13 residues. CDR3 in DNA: TGTGCCAGCGGCCAGACAATAAACTATGGCTACACCTTC. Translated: CASGQTINYGYTF.

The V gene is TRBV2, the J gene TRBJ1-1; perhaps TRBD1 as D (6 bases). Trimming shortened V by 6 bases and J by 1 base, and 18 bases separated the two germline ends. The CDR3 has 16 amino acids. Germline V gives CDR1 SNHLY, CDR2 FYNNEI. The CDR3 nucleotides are TGTGCCAGCAGGGAACAGAGACAGGTTCCGAACACTGAAGCTTTCTTT. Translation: CASREQRQVPNTEAFF.

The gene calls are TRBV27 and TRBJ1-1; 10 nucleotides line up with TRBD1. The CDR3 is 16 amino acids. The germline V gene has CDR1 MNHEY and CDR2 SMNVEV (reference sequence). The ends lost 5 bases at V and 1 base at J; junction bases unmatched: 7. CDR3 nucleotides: TGTGCCAGCAGTAATCGGGACAGGGGCCGGAACACTGAAGCTTTCTTT. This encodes CASSNRDRGRNTEAFF.

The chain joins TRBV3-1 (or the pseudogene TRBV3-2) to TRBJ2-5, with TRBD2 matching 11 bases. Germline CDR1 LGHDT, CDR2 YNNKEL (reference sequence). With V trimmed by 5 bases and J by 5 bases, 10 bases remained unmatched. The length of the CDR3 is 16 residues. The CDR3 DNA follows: TGTGCCAGCAGCGCCGTACTAGCGGGGGATGTGGAGACCCAGTACTTC. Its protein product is CASSAVLAGDVETQYF.

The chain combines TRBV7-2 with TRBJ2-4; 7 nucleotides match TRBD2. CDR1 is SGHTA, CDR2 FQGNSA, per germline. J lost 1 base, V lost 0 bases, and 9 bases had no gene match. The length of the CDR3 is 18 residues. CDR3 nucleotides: TGTGCCAGCAGCTTAGCGACCGGCGGGAGCACGGCCAAAAACATTCAGTACTTC. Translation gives CASSLATGGSTAKNIQYF.

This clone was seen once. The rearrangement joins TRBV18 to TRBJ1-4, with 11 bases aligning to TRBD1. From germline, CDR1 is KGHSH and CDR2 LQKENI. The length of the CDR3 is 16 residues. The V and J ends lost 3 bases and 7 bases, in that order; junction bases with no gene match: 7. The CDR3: CASSPPVGTGGEKLFF. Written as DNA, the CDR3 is TGTGCCAGCTCACCTCCCGTTGGGACAGGGGGTGAAAAACTGTTTTTT.

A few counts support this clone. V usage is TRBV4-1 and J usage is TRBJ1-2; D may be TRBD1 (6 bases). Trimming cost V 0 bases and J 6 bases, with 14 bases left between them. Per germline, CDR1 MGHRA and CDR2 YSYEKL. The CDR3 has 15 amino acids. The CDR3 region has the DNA TGCGCCAGCAGCCAAGAACCGGGGACAACCCATGGCTACACCTTC. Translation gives CASSQEPGTTHGYTF.

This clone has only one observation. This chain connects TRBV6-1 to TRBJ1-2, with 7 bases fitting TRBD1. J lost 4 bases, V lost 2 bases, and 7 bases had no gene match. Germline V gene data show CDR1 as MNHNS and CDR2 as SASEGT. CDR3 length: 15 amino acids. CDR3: CASSEPGQAIYGYTF. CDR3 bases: TGTGCCAGCAGTGAACCCGGACAGGCGATCTATGGCTACACCTTC.